These 6 T cell receptor beta chains share one sample of origin, sequenced in a study of T cells in Graves' hyperthyroidism and ophthalmopathy. Amplified TCR beta CDR3 regions came from RNA transcripts. The HTBI primer set served for first-round RT-PCR of the TCR CDR3. TCRdb re-called the multiplex PCR reads with MiXCR, one entry per CDR3 protein. The sample has 300,000 to 350,000 distinct CDR3 sequences; more than 11% are singletons. The specimen was blood. These receptors were collected from a woman in her 30s with Graves' hyperthyroidism.

This clonotype was found a few times. The rearrangement links TRBV7-2 to TRBJ2-1, with D tentatively TRBD1 or TRBD2 (5 bases each). The CDR3 is 15 residues long. Deletions cut 6 bases from V and 8 bases from J, with 20 bases between. Germline assignment: CDR1 SGHTA and CDR2 FQGNSA. The CDR3 here is CASSLRTGVGDEQFF. CDR3 in DNA: TGTGCCAGCAGTCTAAGGACCGGGGTGGGGGATGAGCAGTTCTTC.

This clonotype was seen a handful of times. This chain uses TRBV28 with TRBJ1-5; 7 nucleotides align to TRBD1. V was pared by 7 bases and J by 1 base, with 4 bases of the junction left unmatched. Germline assignment: CDR1 MDHEN and CDR2 SYDVKM. This CDR3 has 14 residues. CDR3 bases: TGTGCCAGCACCTGGGGACAGAGCAATCAGCCCCAGCATTTT. Amino acids: CASTWGQSNQPQHF.

This clonotype was seen many times. The V and J genes are TRBV20-1 and TRBJ2-7; the match to TRBD2 covers 7 bases. Trimming at V came to 1 base and at J to 2 bases, leaving 8 bases not matched to a gene. CDR1 and CDR2 (germline): DFQATT, SNEGSKA (reference sequence). The CDR3 sequence is 15 residues long. The CDR3 protein is CSARGIAGTPYEQYF. The CDR3, as DNA: TGCAGTGCTAGAGGGATAGCGGGTACTCCCTACGAGCAGTACTTC.

The chain couples TRBV9 to TRBJ2-2, with D unclear. The germline gives CDR1 SGDLS, CDR2 YYNGEE. V was shortened by 4 bases and J by 7 bases, with 11 bases between the two germline ends. This CDR3 is 13 amino acids long. The CDR3 loop reads CASSYAPGGELFF. CDR3 DNA: TGTGCCAGCAGCTACGCCCCTGGCGGGGAGCTGTTTTTT.

This clonotype was seen many times. This chain uses TRBV12-3 or TRBV12-4 with TRBJ2-1; 10 nucleotides line up with TRBD1. The CDR3 length is 16 residues. V was clipped by 4 bases and J by 8 bases; unmatched bases: 11. CDR3 sequence: CASSSGTGEPRDEQFF. Written as DNA, the CDR3 is TGTGCCAGCAGTTCGGGGACAGGGGAACCTCGGGATGAGCAGTTCTTC.

This clonotype was seen ten or more times. In nucleotides, the CDR3 is TGTGCCAGCAGCTTAGGTCAGGGCAACAAGTACTTC. This encodes CASSLGQGNKYF. The rearrangement joins TRBV5-5 to TRBJ2-7; tentative D call: TRBD1 (5 bases). Germline values: CDR1 SGHKS, CDR2 YYEKEE (reference sequence). With 2 bases removed from V and 11 bases from J, the gap between germline ends came to 14 bases. CDR3 length equals 12 residues.